This T cell receptor beta chain was identified during a study of control samples from healthy donors and cancer patients. Germline loops: CDR1 MNHNS, CDR2 SASEGT. The CDR3 extends over 15 amino acids. The ends were cut back, 1 base at V and 4 bases at J, with 11 bases in the middle. Profiling relied on immunoSEQ multiplex PCR, and the TCRdb table lists in-frame clones only, not all of them. In the table there are about 79,000 clones, 93% of which are singletons. The sample consisted of PBMCs. The sequence was obtained from a woman aged 40 to 55 with lung cancer. The chain carries TRBV6-1 and TRBJ1-3; TRBD1 is a possible D gene (6 bases). The CDR3 bases are TGTGCCAGCAGTGAAGAAACAGGGCGCGGAAACACCATATATTTT. Translated: CASSEETGRGNTIYF.